This T cell receptor beta chain was documented in a study of cytomegalovirus exposure and HLA in healthy donors. Whole-study results and caveats: Altogether, some 170 TCR beta chains were recorded as cytomegalovirus-associated.

Concerning this clone: Its antigen is undetermined.

Primers for the PCR totalled 60 Vbeta and 13 Jbeta. Repertoires were generated with immunoSEQ multiplex PCR, while TCRdb's copy carries only in-frame clones and drops some. The sample contains 150,000 to 200,000 clones, more than 75% of which appear only once. CDR3 length equals 14 residues. The germline V gene encodes CDR1 LGHNA and CDR2 YNFKEQ. Germline trimming cut 4 bases from V and 4 bases from J; bases unmatched to any gene: 5. The sequenced sample consisted of PBMCs. The TCR sequence derives from a woman between 18 and 29 years old in good health and CMV-seronegative. The chain employs TRBV4-2 and TRBJ2-7, with 9 nucleotides matching TRBD2. CDR3 bases: TGTGCCAGCAGCCCTGGGCGGGGGGGATACGAGCAGTACTTC. This sequence encodes CASSPGRGGYEQYF.